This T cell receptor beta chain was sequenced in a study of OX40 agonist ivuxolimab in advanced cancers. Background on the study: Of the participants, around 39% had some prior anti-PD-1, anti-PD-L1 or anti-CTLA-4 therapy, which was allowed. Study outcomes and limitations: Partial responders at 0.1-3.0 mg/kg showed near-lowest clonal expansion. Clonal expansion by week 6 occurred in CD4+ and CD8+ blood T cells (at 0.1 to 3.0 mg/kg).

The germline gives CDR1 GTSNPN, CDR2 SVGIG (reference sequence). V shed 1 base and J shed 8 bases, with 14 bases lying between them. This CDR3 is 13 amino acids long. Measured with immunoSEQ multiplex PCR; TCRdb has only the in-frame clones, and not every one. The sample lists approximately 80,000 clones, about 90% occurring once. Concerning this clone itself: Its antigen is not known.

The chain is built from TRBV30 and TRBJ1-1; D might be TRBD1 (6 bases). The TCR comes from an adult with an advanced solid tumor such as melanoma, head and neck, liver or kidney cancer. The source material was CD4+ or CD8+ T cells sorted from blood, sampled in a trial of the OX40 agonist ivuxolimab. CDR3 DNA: TGTGCCTGGAGTGCAGGGGTCCTCCCAGAAGCTTTCTTT. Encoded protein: CAWSAGVLPEAFF.